This TCR beta chain was recorded in a study of CD8 T cells in ankylosing spondylitis. Overall study findings and caveats: What appeared characteristic of ankylosing spondylitis blood was a TCR beta motif of under 10 highly homologous variants. According to the report, clones linked to the disease were significantly enriched in matched synovial fluid samples taken from ankylosing spondylitis patients. Within peripheral blood, clones linked to disease were CD8+ and relatively rare.

Libraries for TCR beta were made by quantitative 5'-RACE with molecular barcodes. TCRdb processed the 5' RACE reads anew with MiXCR; each CDR3 protein has one entry. The repertoire consists of under 130,000 distinct CDR3 sequences, with less than 25% occurring once and the leading ten covering roughly an eighth. The ends lost 1 base at V and 0 bases at J; junction bases unmatched: 4. In germline, CDR1 is KGHSH, CDR2 LQKENI. The CDR3 has 18 residues. Points on this clonotype: Its matching antigen is unknown.

The genes are TRBV18 and TRBJ2-2; TRBD2 aligns across 11 bases. The clonotype originates from a male donor with ankylosing spondylitis. Source material: synovial fluid, either unsorted or a sorted T cell fraction (not recorded which). DNA of the CDR3: TGTGCCAGCTCACCACTCGGGACTAGCGGCGCGAACACCGGGGAGCTGTTTTTT. Its protein product is CASSPLGTSGANTGELFF.